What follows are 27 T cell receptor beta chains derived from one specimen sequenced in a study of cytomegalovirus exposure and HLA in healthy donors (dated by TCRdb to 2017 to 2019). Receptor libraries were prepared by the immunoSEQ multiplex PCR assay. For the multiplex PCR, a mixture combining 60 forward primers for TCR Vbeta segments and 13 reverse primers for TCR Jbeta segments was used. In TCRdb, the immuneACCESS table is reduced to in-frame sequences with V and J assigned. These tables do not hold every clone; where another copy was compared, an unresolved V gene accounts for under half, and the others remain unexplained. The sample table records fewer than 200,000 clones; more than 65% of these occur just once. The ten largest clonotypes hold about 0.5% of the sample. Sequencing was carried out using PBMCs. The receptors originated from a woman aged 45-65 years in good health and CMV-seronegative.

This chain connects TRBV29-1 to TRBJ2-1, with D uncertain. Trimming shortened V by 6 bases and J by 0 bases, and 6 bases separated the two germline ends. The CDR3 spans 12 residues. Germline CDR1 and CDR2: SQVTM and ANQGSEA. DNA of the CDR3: TGCAGCGTGAGAGCCTCCTACAATGAGCAGTTCTTC. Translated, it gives CSVRASYNEQFF.

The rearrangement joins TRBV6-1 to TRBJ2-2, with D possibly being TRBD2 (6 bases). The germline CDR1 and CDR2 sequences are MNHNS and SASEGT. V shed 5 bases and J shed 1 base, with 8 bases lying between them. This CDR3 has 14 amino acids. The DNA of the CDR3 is TGTGCCAGCAGTCTGACTAGGAACACCGGGGAGCTGTTTTTT. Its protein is CASSLTRNTGELFF.

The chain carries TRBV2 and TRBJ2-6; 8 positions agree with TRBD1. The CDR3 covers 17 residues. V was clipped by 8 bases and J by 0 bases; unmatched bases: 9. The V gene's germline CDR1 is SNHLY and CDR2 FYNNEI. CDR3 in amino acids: CASRPWDRTSGANVLTF. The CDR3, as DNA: TGTGCCAGCCGCCCCTGGGACAGGACCTCTGGGGCCAACGTCCTGACTTTC. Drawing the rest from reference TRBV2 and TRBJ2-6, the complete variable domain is EPEVTQTPSHQVTQMGQEVILRCVPISNHLYFYWYRQILGQKVEFLVSFYNNEISEKSEIFDDQFSVERPDGSNFTLKIRSTKLEDSAMYFCASRPWDRTSGANVLTFGAGSRLTVL.

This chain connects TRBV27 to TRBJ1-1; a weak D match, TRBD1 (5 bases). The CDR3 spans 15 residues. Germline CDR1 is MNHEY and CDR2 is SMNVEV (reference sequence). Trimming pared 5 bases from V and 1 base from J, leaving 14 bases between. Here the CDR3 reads CASSVQGWPNTEAFF. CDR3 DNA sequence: TGTGCCAGCAGTGTCCAGGGCTGGCCGAACACTGAAGCTTTCTTT.

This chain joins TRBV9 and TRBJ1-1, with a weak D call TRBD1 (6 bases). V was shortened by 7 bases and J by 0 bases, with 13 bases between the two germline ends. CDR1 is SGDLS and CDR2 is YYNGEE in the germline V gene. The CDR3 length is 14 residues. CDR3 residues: CASGGARMNTEAFF. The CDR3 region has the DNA TGTGCCAGCGGGGGGGCGCGGATGAACACTGAAGCTTTCTTT. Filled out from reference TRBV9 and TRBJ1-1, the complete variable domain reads DSGVTQTPKHLITATGQRVTLRCSPRSGDLSVYWYQQSLDQGLQFLIQYYNGEERAKGNILERFSAQQFPDLHSELNLSSLELGDSALYFCASGGARMNTEAFFGQGTRLTVV.

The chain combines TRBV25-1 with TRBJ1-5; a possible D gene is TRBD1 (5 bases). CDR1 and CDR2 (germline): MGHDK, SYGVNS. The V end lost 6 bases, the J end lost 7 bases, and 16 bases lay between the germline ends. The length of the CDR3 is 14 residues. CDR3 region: CASSSSGFGQPQHF. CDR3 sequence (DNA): TGTGCCAGCAGCTCGTCAGGGTTCGGGCAGCCCCAGCATTTT.

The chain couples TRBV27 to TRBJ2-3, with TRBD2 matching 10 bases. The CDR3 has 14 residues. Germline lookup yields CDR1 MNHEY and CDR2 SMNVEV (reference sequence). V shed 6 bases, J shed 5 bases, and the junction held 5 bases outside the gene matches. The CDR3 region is CASSPASGRDTQYF. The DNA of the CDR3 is TGTGCCAGCAGCCCCGCTAGCGGGAGAGATACGCAGTATTTT.

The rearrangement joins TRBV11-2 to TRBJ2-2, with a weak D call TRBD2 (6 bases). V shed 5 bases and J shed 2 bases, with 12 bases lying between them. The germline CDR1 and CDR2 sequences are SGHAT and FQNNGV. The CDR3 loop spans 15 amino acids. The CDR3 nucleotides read TGTGCCAGCAGCGCAGACGGACTAAACACCGGGGAGCTGTTTTTT. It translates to CASSADGLNTGELFF.

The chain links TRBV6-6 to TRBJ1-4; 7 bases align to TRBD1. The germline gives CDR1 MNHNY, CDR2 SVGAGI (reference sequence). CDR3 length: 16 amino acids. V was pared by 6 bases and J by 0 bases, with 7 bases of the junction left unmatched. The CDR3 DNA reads TGTGCCAGCAGCCAAGACAGGGAAACAACTAATGAAAAACTGTTTTTT. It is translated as CASSQDRETTNEKLFF.

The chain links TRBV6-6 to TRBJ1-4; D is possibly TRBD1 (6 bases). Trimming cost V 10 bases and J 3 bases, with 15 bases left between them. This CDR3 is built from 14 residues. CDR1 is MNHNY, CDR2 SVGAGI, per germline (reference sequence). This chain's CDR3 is CATRRQVANEKLFF. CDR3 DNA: TGTGCCACCCGGCGACAGGTTGCTAATGAAAAACTGTTTTTT.

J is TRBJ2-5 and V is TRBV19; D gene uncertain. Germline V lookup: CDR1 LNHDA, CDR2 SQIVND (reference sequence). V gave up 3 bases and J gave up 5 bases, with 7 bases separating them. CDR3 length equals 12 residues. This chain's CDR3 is CASSIPRETQYF. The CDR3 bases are TGTGCCAGTAGTATTCCGCGGGAGACCCAGTACTTC.

The CDR3 region has the DNA TGTGCCAGCATCCCCGCAGGGGGCTCCAACACCGGGGAGCTGTTTTTT. Translating gives CASIPAGGSNTGELFF. The chain carries TRBV7-9 and TRBJ2-2, with 8 bases aligning to TRBD1. The CDR3 runs to 16 residues. Losses at the gene ends were 7 bases for V and 2 bases for J; bases not matched to a gene: 9. CDR1 is SEHNR, CDR2 FQNEAQ, per germline (reference sequence).

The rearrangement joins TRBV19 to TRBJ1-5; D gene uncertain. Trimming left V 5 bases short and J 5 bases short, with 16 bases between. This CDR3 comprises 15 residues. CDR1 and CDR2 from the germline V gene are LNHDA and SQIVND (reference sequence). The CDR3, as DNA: TGTGCCAGTAGTCCCCCCGGGAGATTGGATCAGCCCCAGCATTTT. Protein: CASSPPGRLDQPQHF.

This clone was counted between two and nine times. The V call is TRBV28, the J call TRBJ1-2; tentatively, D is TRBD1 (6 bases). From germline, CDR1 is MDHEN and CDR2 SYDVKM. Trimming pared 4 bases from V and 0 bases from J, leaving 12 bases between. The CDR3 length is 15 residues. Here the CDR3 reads CASSSQGFPNYGYTF. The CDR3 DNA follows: TGTGCCAGCAGTTCACAGGGATTCCCTAACTATGGCTACACCTTC.

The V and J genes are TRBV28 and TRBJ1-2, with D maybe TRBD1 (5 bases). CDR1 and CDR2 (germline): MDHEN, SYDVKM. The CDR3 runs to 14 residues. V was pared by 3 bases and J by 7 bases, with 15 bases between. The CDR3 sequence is CASSFFKGVVGYTF. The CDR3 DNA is TGTGCCAGCAGTTTCTTTAAAGGGGTAGTTGGCTACACCTTC.

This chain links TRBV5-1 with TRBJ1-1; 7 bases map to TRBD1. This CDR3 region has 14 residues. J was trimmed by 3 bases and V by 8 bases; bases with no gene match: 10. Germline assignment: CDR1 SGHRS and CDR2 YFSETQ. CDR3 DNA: TGCGCCAGTAGCGTACAGGGGCTGGACACTGAAGCTTTCTTT. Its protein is CASSVQGLDTEAFF.

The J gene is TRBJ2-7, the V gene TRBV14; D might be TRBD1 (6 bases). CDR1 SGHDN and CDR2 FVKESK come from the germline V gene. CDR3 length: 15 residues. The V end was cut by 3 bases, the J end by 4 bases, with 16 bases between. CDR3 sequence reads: CASSHRPGGWYEQYF. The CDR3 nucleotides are TGTGCCAGCAGCCATCGACCTGGGGGCTGGTACGAGCAGTACTTC.

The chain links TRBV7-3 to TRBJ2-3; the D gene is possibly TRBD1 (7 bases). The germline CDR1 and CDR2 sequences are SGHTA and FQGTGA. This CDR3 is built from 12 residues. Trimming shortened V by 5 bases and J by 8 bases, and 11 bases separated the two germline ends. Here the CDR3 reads CASSPGDSTQYF. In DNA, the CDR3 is TGTGCCAGCAGCCCGGGGGACAGTACGCAGTATTTT.

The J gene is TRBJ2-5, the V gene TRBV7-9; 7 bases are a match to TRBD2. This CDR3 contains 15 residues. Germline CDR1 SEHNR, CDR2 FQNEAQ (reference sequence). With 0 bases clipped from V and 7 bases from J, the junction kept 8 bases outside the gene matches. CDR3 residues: CASSLAGGSPWTQYF. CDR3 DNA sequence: TGTGCCAGCAGCTTAGCGGGGGGGTCCCCCTGGACCCAGTACTTC.

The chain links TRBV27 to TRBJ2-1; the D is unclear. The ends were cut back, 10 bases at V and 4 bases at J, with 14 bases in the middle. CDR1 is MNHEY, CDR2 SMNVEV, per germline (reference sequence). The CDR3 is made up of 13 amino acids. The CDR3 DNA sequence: TGTGCCACCGGGTTATCCCTGTACAATGAGCAGTTCTTC. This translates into CATGLSLYNEQFF.

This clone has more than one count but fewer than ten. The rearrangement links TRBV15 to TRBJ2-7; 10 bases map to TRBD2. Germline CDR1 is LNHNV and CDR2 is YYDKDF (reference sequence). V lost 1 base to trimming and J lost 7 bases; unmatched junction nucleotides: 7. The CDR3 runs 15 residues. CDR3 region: CATSRATSGVGEQYF. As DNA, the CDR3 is TGTGCCACCAGCAGAGCTACTAGCGGGGTTGGGGAGCAGTACTTC.

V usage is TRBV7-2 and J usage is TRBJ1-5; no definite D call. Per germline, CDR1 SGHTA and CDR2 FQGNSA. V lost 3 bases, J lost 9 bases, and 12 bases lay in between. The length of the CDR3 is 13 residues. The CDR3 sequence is CASSFNRGRPQHF. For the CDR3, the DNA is TGTGCCAGCAGCTTTAATCGAGGGAGGCCCCAGCATTTT.

CDR3 in DNA: TGTGCCAGCGGCGACAGTCAGCCCCAGCATTTT. Protein: CASGDSQPQHF. This chain links TRBV2 with TRBJ1-5, with D maybe TRBD1 (5 bases). This CDR3 spans 11 amino acids. Germline V CDR1 and CDR2: SNHLY, FYNNEI. Between the trimmed V and J ends, which lost 8 bases and 6 bases, there was a span of 8 bases. Full variable domain (rest looked up from reference TRBV2 and TRBJ1-5): EPEVTQTPSHQVTQMGQEVILRCVPISNHLYFYWYRQILGQKVEFLVSFYNNEISEKSEIFDDQFSVERPDGSNFTLKIRSTKLEDSAMYFCASGDSQPQHFGDGTRLSIL.

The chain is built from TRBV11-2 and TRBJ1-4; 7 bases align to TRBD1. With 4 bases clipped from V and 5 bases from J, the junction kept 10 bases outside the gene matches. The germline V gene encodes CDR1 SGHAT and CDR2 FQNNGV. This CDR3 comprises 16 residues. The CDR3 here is CASSSSAGQRNEKLFF. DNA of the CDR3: TGTGCCAGCAGCTCTTCTGCGGGACAGCGAAATGAAAAACTGTTTTTT. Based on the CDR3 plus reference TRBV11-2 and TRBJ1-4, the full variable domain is EAGVAQSPRYKIIEKRQSVAFWCNPISGHATLYWYQQILGQGPKLLIQFQNNGVVDDSQLPKDRFSAERLKGVDSTLKIQPAKLEDSAVYLCASSSSAGQRNEKLFFGSGTQLSVL.

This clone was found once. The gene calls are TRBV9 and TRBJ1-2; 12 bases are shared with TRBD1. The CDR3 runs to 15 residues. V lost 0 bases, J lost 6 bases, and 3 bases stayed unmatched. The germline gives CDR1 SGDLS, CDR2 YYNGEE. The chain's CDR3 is CASSVVGQGAHGYTF. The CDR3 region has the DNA TGTGCCAGCAGCGTAGTGGGACAGGGGGCGCATGGCTACACCTTC.

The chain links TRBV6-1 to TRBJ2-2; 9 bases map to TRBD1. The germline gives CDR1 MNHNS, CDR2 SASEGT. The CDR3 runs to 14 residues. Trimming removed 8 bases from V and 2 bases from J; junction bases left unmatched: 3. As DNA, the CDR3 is TGTGCCAGCTACAGGGGGCGTAACACCGGGGAGCTGTTTTTT. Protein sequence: CASYRGRNTGELFF.

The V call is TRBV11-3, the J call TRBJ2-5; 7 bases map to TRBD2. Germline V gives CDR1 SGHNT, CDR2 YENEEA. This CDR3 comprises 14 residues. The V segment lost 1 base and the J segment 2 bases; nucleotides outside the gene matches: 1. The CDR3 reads CASSLGTRQETQYF. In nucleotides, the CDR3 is TGTGCCAGCAGCTTAGGGACTAGACAAGAGACCCAGTACTTC.